The 27 T cell receptor beta chains below come from one sample, sequenced in a study of beta chain features in type 1 diabetes. Every isolated RNA sample was fully reverse transcribed, so sequencing captured expressed TCRB transcripts. This table comes from immunoSEQ multiplex PCR, and its TCRdb copy is limited to in-frame clones, with some not included. The sample holds 110,000 to 150,000 clones, nearly 9.5% seen once. Material for sequencing was central memory CD4+ T cells from blood. The receptors here all came from a man between 18 and 35 years old in good health.

This clone was seen a few times. The rearrangement uses TRBV5-5 and TRBJ2-1; 9 bases map to TRBD2. This CDR3 spans 14 amino acids. Trimming at V came to 2 bases and at J to 9 bases, leaving 6 bases not matched to a gene. Germline V gene data show CDR1 as SGHKS and CDR2 as YYEKEE (reference sequence). Here the CDR3 reads CASSLYGSGGEQFF. The CDR3 DNA follows: TGTGCCAGCAGCTTATATGGTAGCGGGGGTGAGCAGTTCTTC.

The CDR3, as DNA: TGTGCCAGCAGCTTAATCCGGGGACAGGGGGCTTCGAGCTCCTACGAGCAGTACTTC. Translated, it gives CASSLIRGQGASSSYEQYF. The chain is built from TRBV11-2 and TRBJ2-7; 12 bases align to TRBD1. The junction had 11 bases not matched to a gene; V was cut back by 2 bases and J by 0 bases. The CDR3 sequence is 19 residues long. CDR1 is SGHAT, CDR2 FQNNGV, per germline. Using reference TRBV11-2 and TRBJ2-7 for the parts outside the CDR3, the full variable domain is EAGVAQSPRYKIIEKRQSVAFWCNPISGHATLYWYQQILGQGPKLLIQFQNNGVVDDSQLPKDRFSAERLKGVDSTLKIQPAKLEDSAVYLCASSLIRGQGASSSYEQYFGPGTRLTVT.

The chain combines TRBV5-4 with TRBJ2-2; perhaps TRBD1 as D (8 bases). V was clipped by 10 bases and J by 4 bases, with 20 bases between them. This CDR3 comprises 15 residues. From germline, CDR1 is SGHNT and CDR2 YYREEE (reference sequence). CDR3 sequence: CAVGGIQGGTGELFF. DNA for the CDR3: TGTGCCGTGGGGGGGATACAGGGGGGCACCGGGGAGCTGTTTTTT.

A word on this clone: No conserved phenylalanine or tryptophan ends this CDR3, so it is likely a read error. Because the CDR3's place on the DNA is in doubt, the DNA is left out and the CDR3 is given as listed by TCRdb. This chain uses TRBV11-3 with TRBJ1-1. Germline V gene lookup returns CDR1 SGHNT and CDR2 YENEEA. From its first to its last residue, the CDR3 has 9 amino acids. CDR3 region: CASSPPGSL.

The chain recombines TRBV7-8 with TRBJ1-2, with a tentative D call TRBD1 (5 bases). Trimming took off 3 bases at V and 2 bases at J, with 10 bases between the two ends. The germline V gene encodes CDR1 SGHVS and CDR2 FQNEAQ. This CDR3 is built from 14 residues. The CDR3 region is CASSFSTDNYGYTF. The CDR3 DNA reads as TGTGCCAGCAGCTTTTCGACAGACAACTATGGCTACACCTTC.

This clone was seen repeatedly, ten times or more. V and J are TRBV7-3 and TRBJ2-1, with 10 bases that match TRBD2. Germline V gene lookup returns CDR1 SGHTA and CDR2 FQGTGA. After removal of 1 base from V and 3 bases from J, the junction contained 3 bases not matched to a gene. The CDR3 contains 16 residues. In DNA form, the CDR3 reads TGTGCCAGCAGCTTAAGGACTAGCGGCTACTACAATGAGCAGTTCTTC. Its protein product is CASSLRTSGYYNEQFF.

This chain uses TRBV28 with TRBJ2-3; 9 bases match TRBD2. CDR3 length: 16 amino acids. J gave up 0 bases and V 7 bases, and 8 bases lay outside the gene matches. CDR1 and CDR2 (germline): MDHEN, SYDVKM. The CDR3 bases are TGTGCCAGCACCCAAATGGCGGGGGGGAGCACAGATACGCAGTATTTT. This codes for CASTQMAGGSTDTQYF.

This clone was detected a few times. The chain has TRBV25-1 and TRBJ1-6; D is unresolved. The CDR3 spans 15 residues. Trimming cost V 0 bases and J 7 bases, with 10 bases left between them. The V gene's germline CDR1 is MGHDK and CDR2 SYGVNS. For the CDR3, the DNA is TGTGCCAGCAGTGAATACGGGAGGATAAATTCACCCCTCCACTTT. Amino acids: CASSEYGRINSPLHF.

This clone was counted between two and nine times. The CDR3 is CASSDFGQFETQYF. CDR3 bases: TGTGCCAGCAGTGACTTTGGACAGTTTGAGACCCAGTACTTC. The rearrangement uses TRBV25-1 and TRBJ2-5; D is perhaps TRBD1 (6 bases). Germline V gene sequence: CDR1 MGHDK, CDR2 SYGVNS. The CDR3 sequence is 14 residues long. With 3 bases removed from V and 5 bases from J, the gap between germline ends came to 13 bases.

This clone came up many times. The chain links TRBV30 to TRBJ1-1; 7 bases are shared with TRBD1. Germline V gene data show CDR1 as GTSNPN and CDR2 as SVGIG (reference sequence). This CDR3 is built from 10 residues. Here the CDR3 DNA reads TGTGTCGCGGACAGGACTGAAGCTTTCTTT. Its protein product is CVADRTEAFF. The full variable domain, its missing parts supplied by reference TRBV30 and TRBJ1-1, is SQTIHQWPATLVQPVGSPLSLECTVEGTSNPNLYWYRQAAGRGLQLLFYSVGIGQISSEVPQNLSASRPQDRQFILSSKKLLLSDSGFYLCVADRTEAFFGQGTRLTVV.

The chain has TRBV29-1 and TRBJ2-3; TRBD2 matches at 13 bases. CDR3 size: 14 residues. Per the germline V gene, CDR1 is SQVTM and CDR2 is ANQGSEA. V was clipped by 7 bases and J by 4 bases; unmatched bases: 5. CDR3 protein: CSAKLAGGPDTQYF. The CDR3, as DNA: TGCAGCGCCAAACTAGCGGGGGGGCCAGATACGCAGTATTTT.

The chain joins TRBV7-8 to TRBJ2-3; TRBD1 aligns across 7 bases. The CDR3 is made up of 15 amino acids. J gave up 1 base and V 3 bases, and 4 bases lay outside the gene matches. Germline assignment: CDR1 SGHVS and CDR2 FQNEAQ. CDR3 region: CASSLTGPRTDTQYF. DNA for the CDR3: TGTGCCAGCAGCTTGACAGGGCCGCGCACAGATACGCAGTATTTT.

The rearrangement uses TRBV4-1 and TRBJ2-1, with 8 bases fitting TRBD1. The CDR3 covers 14 residues. Germline CDR1 MGHRA, CDR2 YSYEKL. The V segment lost 1 base and the J segment 6 bases; nucleotides outside the gene matches: 2. DNA of the CDR3: TGCGCCAGCAGCCAAGTTGACAGGGGCAATGAGCAGTTCTTC. Translating it yields CASSQVDRGNEQFF.

This clone was counted a few times. The V and J genes are TRBV28 and TRBJ1-2; D is unclear. Trimming left V 7 bases short and J 2 bases short, with 11 bases between. The CDR3 has 13 residues. Looked up from germline, CDR1 is MDHEN and CDR2 is SYDVKM. CDR3 loop: CASTRDQNYGYTF. The CDR3 nucleotides read TGTGCCAGCACCCGGGATCAAAACTATGGCTACACCTTC.

This clone came up a few times. The chain recombines TRBV6-6 with TRBJ1-5; D may be TRBD1 (5 bases). CDR1 is MNHNY and CDR2 is SVGAGI in the germline V gene (reference sequence). The CDR3 spans 16 residues. The V end was cut by 0 bases, the J end by 2 bases, with 11 bases between. The CDR3: CASSYSRRGGNQPQHF. The CDR3 DNA follows: TGTGCCAGCAGTTACTCGAGACGGGGGGGCAATCAGCCCCAGCATTTT.

This clone was counted a few times. The V and J genes are TRBV5-6 and TRBJ2-3, with D unclear. CDR3 length: 12 amino acids. Looked up from germline, CDR1 is SGHDT and CDR2 is YYEEEE. V dropped 2 bases and J dropped 4 bases, with 5 bases sitting between them. The CDR3 DNA reads TGTGCCAGCAGCTTATCGGCAGATACGCAGTATTTT. Translation: CASSLSADTQYF.

The rearrangement joins TRBV7-2 to TRBJ1-2; perhaps TRBD1 as D (5 bases). V was trimmed by 4 bases and J by 8 bases, leaving 14 bases between them. There are 13 residues in the CDR3. Germline V lookup: CDR1 SGHTA, CDR2 FQGNSA. The CDR3 spells CASSSTNRKGYTF. The DNA of the CDR3 is TGTGCCAGCAGCTCCACGAACAGGAAGGGCTACACCTTC.

This clone was observed a few times. This chain connects TRBV7-2 to TRBJ2-7; weak D call: TRBD2 (7 bases). V lost 4 bases, J lost 0 bases, and 10 bases lay in between. Germline CDR1 SGHTA, CDR2 FQGNSA. The CDR3 runs to 14 residues. CDR3 sequence: CASSSRGASYEQYF. The CDR3 coding sequence is TGTGCCAGCAGCTCTCGGGGGGCCTCCTACGAGCAGTACTTC.

The V gene is TRBV13, the J gene TRBJ2-4, with D possibly matching TRBD1 (6 bases). The CDR3 contains 16 residues. V lost 2 bases to trimming and J lost 4 bases, with 15 bases between them. The germline gives CDR1 PRHDT, CDR2 FYEKMQ (reference sequence). The CDR3 loop is CASSLSRTASKNIQYF. CDR3 coding DNA: TGTGCCAGCAGCTTATCCCGGACAGCGTCAAAAAACATTCAGTACTTC.

Only a few counts were recorded for this clone. The genes are TRBV4-2 and TRBJ2-5, with 14 positions matching TRBD2. The V segment lost 4 bases and the J segment 4 bases; nucleotides outside the gene matches: 20. Per germline, CDR1 LGHNA and CDR2 YNFKEQ. The CDR3 extends over 21 amino acids. CDR3 residues: CASSRSSGGTSGGGPIETQYF. The DNA for the CDR3 is TGTGCCAGCAGCCGGTCATCCGGTGGGACTAGCGGGGGAGGCCCCATAGAGACCCAGTACTTC.

This clone appeared many times. V is TRBV14 and J is TRBJ2-2; no clear D. With 0 bases removed from V and 4 bases from J, the gap between germline ends came to 3 bases. Germline CDR1 reads SGHDN; CDR2 reads FVKESK. This CDR3 comprises 13 residues. The CDR3 bases are TGTGCCAGCAGCCAAGATCTCACCGGGGAGCTGTTTTTT. Its protein product is CASSQDLTGELFF.

V is TRBV7-8 and J is TRBJ1-2, with D perhaps TRBD1 (6 bases). Germline CDR1 and CDR2: SGHVS and FQNEAQ. The CDR3 is 14 amino acids. Between the trimmed V and J ends, which lost 4 bases and 5 bases, there was a span of 14 bases. The CDR3 sequence is CASSSRQAGYGYTF. DNA for the CDR3: TGTGCCAGCAGCTCCCGACAGGCTGGGTATGGCTACACCTTC.

This clone was counted only a few times. The J gene is TRBJ2-7, the V gene TRBV9; 7 bases match TRBD1. V was pared by 4 bases and J by 2 bases, with 6 bases of the junction left unmatched. CDR3 length: 14 residues. The germline V gene has CDR1 SGDLS and CDR2 YYNGEE. CDR3: CASSRADRTYEQYF. CDR3 sequence (DNA): TGTGCCAGCAGCCGAGCGGACAGGACCTACGAGCAGTACTTC.

V and J are TRBV10-3 and TRBJ2-7; TRBD2 aligns across 11 bases. The V gene end was trimmed by 6 bases and the J gene end by 5 bases; junction bases not matched to a gene: 6. CDR1 is ENHRY and CDR2 is SYGVKD in the germline V gene. This CDR3 has 14 amino acids. CDR3 amino acids: CAISSTSGDNEQYF. The CDR3 bases are TGTGCCATCAGCTCGACTAGCGGGGACAACGAGCAGTACTTC.

The chain's CDR3 is CASSPGQGVNYEQYF. The CDR3 nucleotides read TGTGCCAGCTCACCCGGACAGGGGGTCAACTACGAGCAGTACTTC. The V gene is TRBV18, the J gene TRBJ2-7, with 10 bases lining up with TRBD1. The V gene end was trimmed by 3 bases and the J gene end by 3 bases; junction bases not matched to a gene: 5. There are 15 residues in the CDR3. CDR1 and CDR2 (germline): KGHSH, LQKENI.

The chain combines TRBV30 with TRBJ2-3; TRBD1 aligns across 8 bases. The CDR3 contains 14 residues. Germline V lookup: CDR1 GTSNPN, CDR2 SVGIG (reference sequence). The ends lost 8 bases at V and 4 bases at J; junction bases unmatched: 11. This CDR3 is CASSLGDRPDTQYF. CDR3 DNA: TGTGCCAGCAGCTTAGGGGACAGGCCAGATACGCAGTATTTT.

The rearrangement links TRBV7-2 to TRBJ2-7; the D gene is possibly TRBD2 (5 bases). Germline V gene sequence: CDR1 SGHTA, CDR2 FQGNSA. The CDR3 has 12 amino acids. Trimming cost V 1 base and J 5 bases, with 6 bases left between them. The CDR3 loop is CASSLDGDEQYF. In nucleotides, the CDR3 is TGTGCCAGCAGCTTAGACGGGGACGAGCAGTACTTC.